Listed below are T cell receptor beta chains from one sample, sequenced in a study of identical twins. TCRdb reanalysed the 5' RACE reads using MiXCR and keeps one entry per CDR3 protein. This repertoire shows 500,000 or so distinct CDR3 sequences, approximately 22% found once; its top ten account for around 0.9%. Another study also made use of these data, one on T cells expressing NK-cell markers.

Sequenced sample: CD4+ T cells sorted from blood. Receptors originate from a woman younger than 30 in good health. Both conserved end residues are part of each CDR3. The D gene is left open where the match is weak. Rows may omit the clone size; those that give it use once, few, many or a size class.

d_call | v_call | clone_size | cdr3_aa
. | TRBV5-1 | few | CASSLVGGSREKLFF
TRBD2 | TRBV20-1 | few | CSAQSGNLEFF
. | TRBV14 | few | CASSQGAAYGYTF
TRBD1 | TRBV12-3/TRBV12-4 | . | CASSGTGGTNQPQHF
. | TRBV18 | once | CASSPPSVRSGNTIYF
TRBD2 | TRBV6-5 | . | CASSYGALAGTDTQYF
TRBD1 | TRBV12-3/TRBV12-4 | few | CASSHSATGNYGYTF
TRBD1 | TRBV5-5 | many | CASSYGTGMNTEAFF
. | TRBV12-3/TRBV12-4 | . | CASSLKGLGLQFF
TRBD1 | TRBV29-1 | few | CSVAGGQTLSYEQYF